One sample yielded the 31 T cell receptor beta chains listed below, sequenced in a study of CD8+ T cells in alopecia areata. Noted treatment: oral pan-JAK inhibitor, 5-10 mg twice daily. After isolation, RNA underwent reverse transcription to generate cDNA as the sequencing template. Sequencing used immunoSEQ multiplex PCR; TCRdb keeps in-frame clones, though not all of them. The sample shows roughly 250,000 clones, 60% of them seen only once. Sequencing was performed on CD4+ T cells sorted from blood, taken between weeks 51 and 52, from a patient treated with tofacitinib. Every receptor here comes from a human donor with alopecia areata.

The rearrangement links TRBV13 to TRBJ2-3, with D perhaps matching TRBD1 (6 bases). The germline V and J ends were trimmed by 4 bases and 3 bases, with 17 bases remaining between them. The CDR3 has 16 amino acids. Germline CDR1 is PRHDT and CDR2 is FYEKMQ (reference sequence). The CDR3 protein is CASSSRGYPETDTQYF. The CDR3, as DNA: TGTGCCAGCAGCTCCAGGGGCTACCCGGAGACAGATACGCAGTATTTT.

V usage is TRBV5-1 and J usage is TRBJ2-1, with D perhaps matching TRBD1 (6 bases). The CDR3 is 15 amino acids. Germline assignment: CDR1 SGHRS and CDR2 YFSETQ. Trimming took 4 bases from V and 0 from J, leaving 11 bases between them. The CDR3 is CASSDQGSSYNEQFF. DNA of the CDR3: TGCGCCAGCAGCGATCAGGGGAGCTCCTACAATGAGCAGTTCTTC.

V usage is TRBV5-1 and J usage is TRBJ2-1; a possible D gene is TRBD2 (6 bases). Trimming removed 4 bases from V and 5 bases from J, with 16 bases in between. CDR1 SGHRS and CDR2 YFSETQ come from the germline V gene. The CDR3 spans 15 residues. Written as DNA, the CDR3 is TGCGCCAGCAGCCGGGACTGGATCCAGGACAATGAGCAGTTCTTC. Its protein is CASSRDWIQDNEQFF. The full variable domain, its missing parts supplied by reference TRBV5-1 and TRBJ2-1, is KAGVTQTPRYLIKTRGQQVTLSCSPISGHRSVSWYQQTPGQGLQFLFEYFSETQRNKGNFPGRFSGRQFSNSRSEMNVSTLELGDSALYLCASSRDWIQDNEQFFGPGTRLTVL.

For the CDR3, the DNA is TGCAGCGTTGGACAGAACACCGGGGAGCTGTTTTTT. It translates to CSVGQNTGELFF. The gene calls are TRBV29-1 and TRBJ2-2; D not resolved. The V and J ends lost 4 bases and 1 base respectively, with 4 bases between them. The CDR3 consists of 12 residues. Germline V lookup: CDR1 SQVTM, CDR2 ANQGSEA.

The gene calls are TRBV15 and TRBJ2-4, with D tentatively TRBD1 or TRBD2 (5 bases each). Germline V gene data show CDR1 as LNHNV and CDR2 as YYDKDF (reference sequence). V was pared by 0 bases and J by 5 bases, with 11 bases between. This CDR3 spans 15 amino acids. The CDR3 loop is CATSRDGGTQNIQYF. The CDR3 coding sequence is TGTGCCACCAGCAGAGATGGTGGGACCCAAAACATTCAGTACTTC. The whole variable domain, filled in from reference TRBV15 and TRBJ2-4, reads DAMVIQNPRYQVTQFGKPVTLSCSQTLNHNVMYWYQQKSSQAPKLLFHYYDKDFNNEADTPDNFQSRRPNTSFCFLDIRSPGLGDTAMYLCATSRDGGTQNIQYFGAGTRLSVL.

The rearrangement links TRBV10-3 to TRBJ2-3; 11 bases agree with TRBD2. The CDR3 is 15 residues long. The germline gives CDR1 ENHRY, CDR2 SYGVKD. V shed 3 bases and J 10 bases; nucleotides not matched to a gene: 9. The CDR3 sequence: CAISEFSGGDSSQYF. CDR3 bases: TGTGCCATCAGTGAATTTAGCGGGGGGGATTCCTCGCAGTATTTT.

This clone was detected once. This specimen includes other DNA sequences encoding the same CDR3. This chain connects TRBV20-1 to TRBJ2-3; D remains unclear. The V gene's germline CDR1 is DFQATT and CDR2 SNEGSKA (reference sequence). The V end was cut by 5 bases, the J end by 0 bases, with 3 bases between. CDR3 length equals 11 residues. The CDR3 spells CSALSTDTQYF. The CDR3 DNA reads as TGCAGTGCTTTGAGCACAGATACGCAGTATTTT.

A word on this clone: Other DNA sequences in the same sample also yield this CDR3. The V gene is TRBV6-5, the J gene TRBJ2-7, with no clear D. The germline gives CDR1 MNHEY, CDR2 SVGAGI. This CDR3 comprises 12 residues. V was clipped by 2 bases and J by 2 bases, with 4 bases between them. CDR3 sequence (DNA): TGTGCCAGCAGTTACCCTCCCTACGAGCAGTACTTC. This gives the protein CASSYPPYEQYF.

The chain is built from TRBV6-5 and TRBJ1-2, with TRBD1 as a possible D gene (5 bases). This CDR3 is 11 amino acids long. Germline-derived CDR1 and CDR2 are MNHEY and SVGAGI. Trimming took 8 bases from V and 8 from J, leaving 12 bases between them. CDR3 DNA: TGTGCCAGCCGTCAGGGCCAGGGCTACACCTTC. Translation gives CASRQGQGYTF.

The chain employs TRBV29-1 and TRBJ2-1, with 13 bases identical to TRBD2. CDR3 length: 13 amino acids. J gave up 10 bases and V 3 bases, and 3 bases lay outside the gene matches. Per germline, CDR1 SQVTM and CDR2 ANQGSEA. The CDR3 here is CSVDKGLAGEQFF. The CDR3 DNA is TGCAGCGTTGACAAGGGACTAGCGGGGGAGCAGTTCTTC.

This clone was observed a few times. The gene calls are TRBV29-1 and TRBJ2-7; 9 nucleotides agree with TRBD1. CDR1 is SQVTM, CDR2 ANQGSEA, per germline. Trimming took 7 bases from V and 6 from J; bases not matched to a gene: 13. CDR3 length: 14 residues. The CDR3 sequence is CSGRTGGGRAEQYF. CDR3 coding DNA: TGCAGCGGTCGTACAGGGGGCGGGCGCGCCGAGCAGTACTTC.

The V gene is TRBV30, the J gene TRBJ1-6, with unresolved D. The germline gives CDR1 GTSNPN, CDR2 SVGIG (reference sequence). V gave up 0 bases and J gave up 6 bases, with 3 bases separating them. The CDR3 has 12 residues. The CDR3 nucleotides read TGTGCCTGGAGTGTTAGTAATTCACCCCTCCACTTT. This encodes CAWSVSNSPLHF. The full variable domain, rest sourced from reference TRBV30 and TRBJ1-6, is SQTIHQWPATLVQPVGSPLSLECTVEGTSNPNLYWYRQAAGRGLQLLFYSVGIGQISSEVPQNLSASRPQDRQFILSSKKLLLSDSGFYLCAWSVSNSPLHFGNGTRLTVT.

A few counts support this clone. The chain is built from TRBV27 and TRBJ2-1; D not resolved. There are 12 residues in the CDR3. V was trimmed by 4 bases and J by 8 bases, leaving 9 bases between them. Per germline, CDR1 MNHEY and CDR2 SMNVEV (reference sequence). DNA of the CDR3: TGTGCCAGCAGTTCGCTGGCGCATGAGCAGTTCTTC. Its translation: CASSSLAHEQFF.

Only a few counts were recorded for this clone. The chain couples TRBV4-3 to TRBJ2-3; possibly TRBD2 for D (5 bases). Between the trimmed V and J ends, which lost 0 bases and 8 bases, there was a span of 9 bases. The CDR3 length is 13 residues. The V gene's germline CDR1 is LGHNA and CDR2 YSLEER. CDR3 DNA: TGCGCCAGCAGCCAAGACGGGAAAGGTACGCAGTATTTT. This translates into CASSQDGKGTQYF.

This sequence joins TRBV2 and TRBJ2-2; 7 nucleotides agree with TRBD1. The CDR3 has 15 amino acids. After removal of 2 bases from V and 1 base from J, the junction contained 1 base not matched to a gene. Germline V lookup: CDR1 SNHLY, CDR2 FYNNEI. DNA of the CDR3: TGTGCCAGCAGTGAAAGGGACAGGAACACCGGGGAGCTGTTTTTT. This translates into CASSERDRNTGELFF.

CDR3 loop: CAVNRDSSQETQYF. In DNA form, the CDR3 reads TGTGCCGTTAACCGGGACAGTAGCCAAGAGACCCAGTACTTC. The chain joins TRBV30 to TRBJ2-5, with TRBD1 matching over 7 bases. The CDR3 spans 14 residues. Germline CDR1 reads GTSNPN; CDR2 reads SVGIG (reference sequence). Losses at the gene ends were 8 bases for V and 1 base for J; bases not matched to a gene: 10. The full variable domain, its missing parts supplied by reference TRBV30 and TRBJ2-5, is SQTIHQWPATLVQPVGSPLSLECTVEGTSNPNLYWYRQAAGRGLQLLFYSVGIGQISSEVPQNLSASRPQDRQFILSSKKLLLSDSGFYLCAVNRDSSQETQYFGPGTRLLVL.

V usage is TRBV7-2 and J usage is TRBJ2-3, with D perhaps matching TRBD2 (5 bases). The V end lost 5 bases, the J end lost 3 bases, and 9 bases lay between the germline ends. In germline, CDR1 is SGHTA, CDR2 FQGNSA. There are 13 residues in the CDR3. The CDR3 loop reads CASSPTGTDTQYF. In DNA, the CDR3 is TGTGCCAGCAGCCCCACGGGGACAGATACGCAGTATTTT.

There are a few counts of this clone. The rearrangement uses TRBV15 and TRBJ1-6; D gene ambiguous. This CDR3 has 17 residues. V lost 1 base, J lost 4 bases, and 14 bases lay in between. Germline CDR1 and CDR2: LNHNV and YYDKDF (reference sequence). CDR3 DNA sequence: TGTGCCACCAGCAGAGGCGGAGGTGGCGGGTATAATTCACCCCTCCACTTT. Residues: CATSRGGGGGYNSPLHF.

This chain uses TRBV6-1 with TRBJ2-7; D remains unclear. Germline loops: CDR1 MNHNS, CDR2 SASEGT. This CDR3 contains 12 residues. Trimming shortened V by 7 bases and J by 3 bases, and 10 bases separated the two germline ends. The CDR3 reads CASTAVVYEQYF. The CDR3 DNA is TGTGCCAGCACTGCGGTCGTCTACGAGCAGTACTTC.

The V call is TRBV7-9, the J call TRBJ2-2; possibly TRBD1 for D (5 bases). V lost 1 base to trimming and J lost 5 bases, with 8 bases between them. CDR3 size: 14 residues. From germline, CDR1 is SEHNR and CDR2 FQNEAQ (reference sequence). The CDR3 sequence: CASSLVGATGELFF. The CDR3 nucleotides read TGTGCCAGCAGCTTAGTAGGGGCGACCGGGGAGCTGTTTTTT.

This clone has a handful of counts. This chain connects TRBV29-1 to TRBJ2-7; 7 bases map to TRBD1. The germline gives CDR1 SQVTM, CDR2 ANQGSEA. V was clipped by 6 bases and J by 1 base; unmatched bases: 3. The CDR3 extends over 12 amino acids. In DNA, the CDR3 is TGCAGCGTGCAACAGGGGTCCTACGAGCAGTACTTC. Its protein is CSVQQGSYEQYF.

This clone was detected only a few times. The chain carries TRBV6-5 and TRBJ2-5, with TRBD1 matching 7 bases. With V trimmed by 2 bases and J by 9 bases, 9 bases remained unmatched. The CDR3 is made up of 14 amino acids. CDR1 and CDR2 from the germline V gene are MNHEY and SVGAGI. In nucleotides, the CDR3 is TGTGCCAGCAGTTACGGGACAGTACCCATGGCCCAGTACTTC. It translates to CASSYGTVPMAQYF.

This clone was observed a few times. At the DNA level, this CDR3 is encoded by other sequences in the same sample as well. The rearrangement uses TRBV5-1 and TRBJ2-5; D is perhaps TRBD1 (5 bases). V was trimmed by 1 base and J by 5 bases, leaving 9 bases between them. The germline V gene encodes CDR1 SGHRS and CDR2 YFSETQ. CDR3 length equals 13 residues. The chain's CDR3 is CASSLQGRETQYF. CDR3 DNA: TGCGCCAGCAGCTTGCAGGGAAGGGAGACCCAGTACTTC.

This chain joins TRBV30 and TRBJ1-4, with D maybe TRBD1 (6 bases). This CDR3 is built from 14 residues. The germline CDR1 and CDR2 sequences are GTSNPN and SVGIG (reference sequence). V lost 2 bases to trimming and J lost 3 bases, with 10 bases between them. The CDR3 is CAWSSTGPNEKLFF. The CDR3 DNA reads TGTGCCTGGAGTTCGACAGGCCCTAATGAAAAACTGTTTTTT. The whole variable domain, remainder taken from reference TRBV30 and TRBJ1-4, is SQTIHQWPATLVQPVGSPLSLECTVEGTSNPNLYWYRQAAGRGLQLLFYSVGIGQISSEVPQNLSASRPQDRQFILSSKKLLLSDSGFYLCAWSSTGPNEKLFFGSGTQLSVL.

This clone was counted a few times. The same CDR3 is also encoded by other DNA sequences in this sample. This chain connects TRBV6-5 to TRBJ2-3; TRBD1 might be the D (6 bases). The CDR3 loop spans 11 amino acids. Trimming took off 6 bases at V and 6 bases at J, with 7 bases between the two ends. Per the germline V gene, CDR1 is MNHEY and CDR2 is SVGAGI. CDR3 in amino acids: CASSQGDTQYF. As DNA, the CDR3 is TGTGCCAGCAGCCAGGGGGATACGCAGTATTTT.

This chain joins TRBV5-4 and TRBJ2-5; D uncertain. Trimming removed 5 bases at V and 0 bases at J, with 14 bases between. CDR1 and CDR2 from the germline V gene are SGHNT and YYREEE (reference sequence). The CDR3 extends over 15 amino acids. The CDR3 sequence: CASRGLESYQETQYF. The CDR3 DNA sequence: TGTGCCAGCAGGGGCCTCGAGAGCTACCAAGAGACCCAGTACTTC.

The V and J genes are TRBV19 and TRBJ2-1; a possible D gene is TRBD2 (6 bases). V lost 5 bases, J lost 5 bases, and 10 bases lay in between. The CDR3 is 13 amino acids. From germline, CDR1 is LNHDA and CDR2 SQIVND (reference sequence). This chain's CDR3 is CASSPRTNNEQFF. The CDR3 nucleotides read TGTGCCAGTAGTCCCCGGACTAACAATGAGCAGTTCTTC.

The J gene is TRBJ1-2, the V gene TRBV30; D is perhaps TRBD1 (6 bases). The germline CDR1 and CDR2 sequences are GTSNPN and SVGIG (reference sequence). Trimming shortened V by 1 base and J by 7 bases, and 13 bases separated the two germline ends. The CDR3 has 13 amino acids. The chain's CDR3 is CAWSGTVITGYTF. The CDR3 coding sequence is TGTGCCTGGAGTGGGACAGTCATCACTGGCTACACCTTC. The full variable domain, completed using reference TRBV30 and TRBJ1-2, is SQTIHQWPATLVQPVGSPLSLECTVEGTSNPNLYWYRQAAGRGLQLLFYSVGIGQISSEVPQNLSASRPQDRQFILSSKKLLLSDSGFYLCAWSGTVITGYTFGSGTRLTVV.

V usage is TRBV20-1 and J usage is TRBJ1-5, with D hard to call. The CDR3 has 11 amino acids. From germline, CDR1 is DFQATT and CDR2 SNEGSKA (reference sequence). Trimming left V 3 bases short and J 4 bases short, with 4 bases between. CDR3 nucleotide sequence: TGCAGTGCTAGTGCAAATCAGCCCCAGCATTTT. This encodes CSASANQPQHF.

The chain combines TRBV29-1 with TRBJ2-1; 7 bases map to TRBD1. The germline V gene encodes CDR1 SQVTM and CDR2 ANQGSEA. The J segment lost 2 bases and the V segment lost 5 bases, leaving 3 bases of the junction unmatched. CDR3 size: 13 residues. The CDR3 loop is CSVQGDAYNEQFF. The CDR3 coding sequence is TGCAGCGTTCAGGGGGATGCCTACAATGAGCAGTTCTTC.

The DNA for the CDR3 is TGTGCCAGCTCCGCAAGAGGTCCTGCCACCGGGGAGCTGTTTTTT. It specifies CASSARGPATGELFF. The gene calls are TRBV7-9 and TRBJ2-2; D gene uncertain. Germline loops: CDR1 SEHNR, CDR2 FQNEAQ (reference sequence). V was pared by 8 bases and J by 4 bases, with 17 bases between. The CDR3 length is 15 residues.